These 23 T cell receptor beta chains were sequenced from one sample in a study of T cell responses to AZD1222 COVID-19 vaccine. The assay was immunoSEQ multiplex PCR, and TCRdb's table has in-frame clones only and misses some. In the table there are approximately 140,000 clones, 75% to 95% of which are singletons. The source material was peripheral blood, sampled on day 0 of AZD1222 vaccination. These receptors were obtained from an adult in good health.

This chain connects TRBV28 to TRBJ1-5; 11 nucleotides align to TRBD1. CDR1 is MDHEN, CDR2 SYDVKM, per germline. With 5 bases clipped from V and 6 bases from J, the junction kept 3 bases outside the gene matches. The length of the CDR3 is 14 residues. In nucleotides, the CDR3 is TGTGCCAGCAGTCCGGACAGGGGGCGTCAGCCCCAGCATTTT. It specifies CASSPDRGRQPQHF.

The CDR3 is CASVKTGVGEQYF. The CDR3 bases are TGTGCCAGCGTCAAGACTGGGGTCGGCGAGCAGTACTTC. The V and J genes are TRBV7-9 and TRBJ2-7; D is undetermined. Germline CDR1 and CDR2: SEHNR and FQNEAQ (reference sequence). This CDR3 is 13 amino acids long. The V and J ends lost 8 bases and 6 bases respectively, with 17 bases between them.

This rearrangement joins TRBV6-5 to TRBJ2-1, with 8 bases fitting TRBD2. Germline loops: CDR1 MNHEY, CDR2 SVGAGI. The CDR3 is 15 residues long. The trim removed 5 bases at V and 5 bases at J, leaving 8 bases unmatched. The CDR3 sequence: CASSPTSGADNEQFF. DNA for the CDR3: TGTGCCAGCAGTCCCACTAGCGGAGCTGACAATGAGCAGTTCTTC.

The CDR3 DNA reads TGTGCCAGCAGCCCGCCTCTAGCGGGAGGGCCGGAGACCCAGTACTTC. Translation gives CASSPPLAGGPETQYF. This sequence joins TRBV6-2 or TRBV6-3 and TRBJ2-5; the match to TRBD2 covers 12 bases. J was trimmed by 5 bases and V by 6 bases; bases with no gene match: 10. CDR3 length: 16 residues. The germline gives CDR1 MNHEY, CDR2 SVGEGT.

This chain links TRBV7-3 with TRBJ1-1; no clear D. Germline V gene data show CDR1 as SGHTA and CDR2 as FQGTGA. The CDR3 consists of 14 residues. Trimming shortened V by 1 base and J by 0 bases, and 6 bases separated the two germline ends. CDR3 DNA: TGTGCCAGCAGCTTAAACAGTATGAACACTGAAGCTTTCTTT. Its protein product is CASSLNSMNTEAFF.

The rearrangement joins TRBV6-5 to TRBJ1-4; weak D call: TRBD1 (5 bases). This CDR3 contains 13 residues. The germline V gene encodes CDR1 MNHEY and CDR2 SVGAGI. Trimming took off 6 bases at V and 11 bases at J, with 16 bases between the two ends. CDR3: CASRQVLPVKLFF. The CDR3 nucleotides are TGTGCCAGCAGACAGGTGCTCCCAGTGAAACTGTTTTTT.

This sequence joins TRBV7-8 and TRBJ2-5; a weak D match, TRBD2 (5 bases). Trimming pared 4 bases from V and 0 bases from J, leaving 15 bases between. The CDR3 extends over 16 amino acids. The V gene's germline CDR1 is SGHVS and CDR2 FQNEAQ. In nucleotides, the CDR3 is TGTGCCAGCAGCTCCCCCCTAGCAGAGTACCAAGAGACCCAGTACTTC. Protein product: CASSSPLAEYQETQYF.

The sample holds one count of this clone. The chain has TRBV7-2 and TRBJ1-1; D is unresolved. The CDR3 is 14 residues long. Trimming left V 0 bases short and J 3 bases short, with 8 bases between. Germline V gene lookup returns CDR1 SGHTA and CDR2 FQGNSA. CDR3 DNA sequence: TGTGCCAGCAGCTTAGCGCAGGCTGACACTGAAGCTTTCTTT. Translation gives CASSLAQADTEAFF.

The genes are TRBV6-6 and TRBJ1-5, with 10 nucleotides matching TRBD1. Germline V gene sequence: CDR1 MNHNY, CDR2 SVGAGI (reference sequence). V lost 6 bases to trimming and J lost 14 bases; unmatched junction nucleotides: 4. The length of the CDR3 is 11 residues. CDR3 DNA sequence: TGTGCCAGCAGCCCCGGGACAGGGGAGCATTTT. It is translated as CASSPGTGEHF.

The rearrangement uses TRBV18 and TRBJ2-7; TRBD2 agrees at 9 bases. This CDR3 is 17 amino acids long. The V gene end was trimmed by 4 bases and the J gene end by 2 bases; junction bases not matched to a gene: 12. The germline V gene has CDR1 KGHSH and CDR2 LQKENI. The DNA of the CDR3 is TGTGCCAGCTCACAGGGGGCTAGCGGGAACCTCCCCTACGAGCAGTACTTC. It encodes CASSQGASGNLPYEQYF.

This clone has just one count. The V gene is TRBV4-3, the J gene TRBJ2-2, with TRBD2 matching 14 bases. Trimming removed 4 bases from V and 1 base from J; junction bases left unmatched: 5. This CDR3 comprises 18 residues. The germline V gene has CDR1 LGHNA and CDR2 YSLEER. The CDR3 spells CASSPGLAGGENTGELFF. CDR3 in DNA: TGCGCCAGCAGCCCCGGACTAGCGGGGGGCGAGAACACCGGGGAGCTGTTTTTT.

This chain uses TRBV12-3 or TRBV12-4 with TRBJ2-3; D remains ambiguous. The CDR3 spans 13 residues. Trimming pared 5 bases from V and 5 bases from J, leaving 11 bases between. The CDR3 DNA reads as TGTGCCAGCAGTCACTTCCGTGGAGATACGCAGTATTTT. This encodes CASSHFRGDTQYF.

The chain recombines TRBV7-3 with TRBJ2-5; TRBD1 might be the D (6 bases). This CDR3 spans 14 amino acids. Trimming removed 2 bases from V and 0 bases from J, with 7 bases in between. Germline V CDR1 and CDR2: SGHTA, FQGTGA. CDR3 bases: TGTGCCAGCAGCTTACAGGGGTACCAAGAGACCCAGTACTTC. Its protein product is CASSLQGYQETQYF.

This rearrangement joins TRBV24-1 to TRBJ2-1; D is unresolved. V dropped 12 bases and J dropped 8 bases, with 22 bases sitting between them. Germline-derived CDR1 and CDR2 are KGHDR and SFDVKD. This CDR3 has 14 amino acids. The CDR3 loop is CARLGGSYMDEQFF. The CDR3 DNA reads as TGTGCCCGCCTGGGCGGAAGCTACATGGATGAGCAGTTCTTC.

DNA for the CDR3: TGTGCCAGCAGTCCCTCCTATGGCTACACCTTC. Translated: CASSPSYGYTF. The V gene is TRBV6-2 or TRBV6-3, the J gene TRBJ1-2; D is undetermined. The CDR3 is 11 residues long. V lost 5 bases to trimming and J lost 4 bases, with 5 bases between them. Germline CDR1 and CDR2: MNHEY and SVGEGT.

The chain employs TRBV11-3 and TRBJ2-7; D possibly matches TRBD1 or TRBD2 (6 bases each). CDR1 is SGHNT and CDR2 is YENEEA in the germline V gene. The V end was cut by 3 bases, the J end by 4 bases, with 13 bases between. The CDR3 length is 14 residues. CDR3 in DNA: TGTGCCAGCAGCTTGTGGGGGGCGGATTACGAGCAGTACTTC. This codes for CASSLWGADYEQYF. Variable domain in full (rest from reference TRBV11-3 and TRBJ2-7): EAGVVQSPRYKIIEKKQPVAFWCNPISGHNTLYWYLQNLGQGPELLIRYENEEAVDDSQLPKDRFSAERLKGVDSTLKIQPAELGDSAVYLCASSLWGADYEQYFGPGTRLTVT.

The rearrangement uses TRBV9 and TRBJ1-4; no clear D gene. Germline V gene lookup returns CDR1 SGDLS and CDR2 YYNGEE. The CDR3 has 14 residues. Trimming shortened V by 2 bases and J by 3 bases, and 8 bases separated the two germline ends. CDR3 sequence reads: CASSVGQPNEKLFF. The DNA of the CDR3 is TGTGCCAGCAGCGTGGGCCAGCCTAATGAAAAACTGTTTTTT.

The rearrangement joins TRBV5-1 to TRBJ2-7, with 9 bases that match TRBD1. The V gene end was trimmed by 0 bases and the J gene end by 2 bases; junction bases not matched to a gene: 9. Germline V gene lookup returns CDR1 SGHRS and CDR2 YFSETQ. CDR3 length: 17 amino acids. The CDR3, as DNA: TGCGCCAGCAGCTTGGCCCTAGGACAGGGGCCGACCTACGAGCAGTACTTC. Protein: CASSLALGQGPTYEQYF.

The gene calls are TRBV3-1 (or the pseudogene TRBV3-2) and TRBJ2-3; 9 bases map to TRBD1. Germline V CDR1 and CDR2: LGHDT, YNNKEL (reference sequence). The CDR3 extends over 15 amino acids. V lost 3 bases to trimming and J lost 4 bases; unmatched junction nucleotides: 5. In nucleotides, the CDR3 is TGTGCCAGCAGCCACCGGACAGGGGTGGCAGATACGCAGTATTTT. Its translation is CASSHRTGVADTQYF.

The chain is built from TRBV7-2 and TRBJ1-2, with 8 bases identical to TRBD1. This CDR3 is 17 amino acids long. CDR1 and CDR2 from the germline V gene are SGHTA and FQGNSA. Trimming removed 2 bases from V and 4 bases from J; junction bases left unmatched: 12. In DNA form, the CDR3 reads TGTGCCAGCAGCTTAATAGGGACAGGCCAGATAATCTATGGCTACACCTTC. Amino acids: CASSLIGTGQIIYGYTF.

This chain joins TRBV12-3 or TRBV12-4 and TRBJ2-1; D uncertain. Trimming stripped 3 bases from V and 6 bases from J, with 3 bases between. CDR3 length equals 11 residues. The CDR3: CASSFLNEQFF. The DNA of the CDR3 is TGTGCCAGCAGTTTCCTCAATGAGCAGTTCTTC.

In nucleotides, the CDR3 is TGTGCCAGCAGTGACCTCCTTGGGGGTTCCTATGGCTACACCTTC. Translation gives CASSDLLGGSYGYTF. The genes are TRBV6-2 or TRBV6-3 and TRBJ1-2, with a possible D match to TRBD1 (5 bases). There are 15 residues in the CDR3. V dropped 5 bases and J dropped 4 bases, with 17 bases sitting between them. Germline V lookup: CDR1 MNHEY, CDR2 SVGEGT.

DNA for the CDR3: TGTGCCAGCAGCTTAGATCCAGGGGTGCAGTACAATGAGCAGTTCTTC. Translating gives CASSLDPGVQYNEQFF. The chain employs TRBV11-2 and TRBJ2-1, with D possibly being TRBD1 (6 bases). There are 16 residues in the CDR3. Trimming shortened V by 0 bases and J by 4 bases, and 13 bases separated the two germline ends. Germline lookup yields CDR1 SGHAT and CDR2 FQNNGV.